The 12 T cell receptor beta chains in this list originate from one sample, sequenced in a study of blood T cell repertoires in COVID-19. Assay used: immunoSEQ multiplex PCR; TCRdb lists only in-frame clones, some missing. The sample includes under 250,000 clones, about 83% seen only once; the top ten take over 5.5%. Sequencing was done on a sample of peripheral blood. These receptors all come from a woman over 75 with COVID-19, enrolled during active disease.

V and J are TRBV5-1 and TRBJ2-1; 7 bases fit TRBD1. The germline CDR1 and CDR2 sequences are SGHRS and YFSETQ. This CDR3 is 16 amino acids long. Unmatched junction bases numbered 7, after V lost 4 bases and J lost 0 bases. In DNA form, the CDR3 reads TGCGCCAGCAGCGTGGGGACAGAGTACTCCTACAATGAGCAGTTCTTC. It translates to CASSVGTEYSYNEQFF.

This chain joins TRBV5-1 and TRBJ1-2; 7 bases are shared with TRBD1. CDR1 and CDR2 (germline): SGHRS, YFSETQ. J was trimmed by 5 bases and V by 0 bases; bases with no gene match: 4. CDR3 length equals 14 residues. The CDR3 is CASSLEGAVYGYTF. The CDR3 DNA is TGCGCCAGCAGCTTGGAGGGGGCCGTTTATGGCTACACCTTC.

Here the CDR3 DNA reads TGTGCCAGCGGCGCAGGGAGGGATGAAAAACTGTTTTTT. Translation gives CASGAGRDEKLFF. The V and J genes are TRBV6-5 and TRBJ1-4; perhaps TRBD1 as D (5 bases). This CDR3 comprises 13 residues. Germline values: CDR1 MNHEY, CDR2 SVGAGI. V lost 8 bases, J lost 6 bases, and 13 bases lay in between.

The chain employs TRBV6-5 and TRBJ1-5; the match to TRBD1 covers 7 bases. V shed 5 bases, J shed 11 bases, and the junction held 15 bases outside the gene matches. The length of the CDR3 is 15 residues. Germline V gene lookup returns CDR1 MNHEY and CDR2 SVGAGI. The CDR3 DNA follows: TGTGCCAGCAGTCGGACAGGCCTCAATAGAATGACCCAGCATTTT. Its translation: CASSRTGLNRMTQHF.

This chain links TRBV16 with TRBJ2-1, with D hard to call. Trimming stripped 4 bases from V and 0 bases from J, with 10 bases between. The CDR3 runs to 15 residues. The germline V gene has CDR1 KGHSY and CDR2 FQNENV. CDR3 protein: CASSPLTSSYNEQFF. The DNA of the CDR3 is TGTGCCAGCAGCCCCCTTACAAGCTCCTACAATGAGCAGTTCTTC.

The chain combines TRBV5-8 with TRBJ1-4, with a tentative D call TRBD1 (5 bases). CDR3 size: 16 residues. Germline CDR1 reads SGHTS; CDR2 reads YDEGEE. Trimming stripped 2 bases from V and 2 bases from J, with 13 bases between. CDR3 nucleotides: TGTGCCAGCAGCTTCGGGGCTGGGGGGACTAATGAAAAACTGTTTTTT. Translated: CASSFGAGGTNEKLFF.

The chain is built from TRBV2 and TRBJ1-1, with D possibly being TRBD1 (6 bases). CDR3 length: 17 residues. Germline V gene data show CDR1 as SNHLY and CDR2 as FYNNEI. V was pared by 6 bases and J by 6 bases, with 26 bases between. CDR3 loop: CASSEHQPTGSRAEAFF. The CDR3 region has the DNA TGTGCCAGCAGCGAGCACCAGCCGACAGGTTCCCGGGCTGAAGCTTTCTTT.

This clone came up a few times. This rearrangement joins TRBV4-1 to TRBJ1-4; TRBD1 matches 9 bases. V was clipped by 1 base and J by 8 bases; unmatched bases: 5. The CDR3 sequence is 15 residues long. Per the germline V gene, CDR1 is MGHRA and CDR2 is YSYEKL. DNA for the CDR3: TGCGCCAGCAGCCAAGCGGGACAGGGAAAAGAAAAACTGTTTTTT. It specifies CASSQAGQGKEKLFF.

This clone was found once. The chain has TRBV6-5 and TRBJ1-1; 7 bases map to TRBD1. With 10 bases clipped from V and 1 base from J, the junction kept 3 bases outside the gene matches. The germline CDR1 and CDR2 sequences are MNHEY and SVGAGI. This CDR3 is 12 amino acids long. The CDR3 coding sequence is TGTGCCACCTGGGACAGGAACACTGAAGCTTTCTTT. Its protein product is CATWDRNTEAFF.

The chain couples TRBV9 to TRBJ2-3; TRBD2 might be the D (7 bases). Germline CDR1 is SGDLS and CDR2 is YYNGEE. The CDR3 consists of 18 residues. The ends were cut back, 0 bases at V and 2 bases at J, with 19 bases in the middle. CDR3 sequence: CASSVGGGGGRYTDTQYF. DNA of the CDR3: TGTGCCAGCAGCGTAGGAGGAGGCGGGGGCCGCTACACAGATACGCAGTATTTT.

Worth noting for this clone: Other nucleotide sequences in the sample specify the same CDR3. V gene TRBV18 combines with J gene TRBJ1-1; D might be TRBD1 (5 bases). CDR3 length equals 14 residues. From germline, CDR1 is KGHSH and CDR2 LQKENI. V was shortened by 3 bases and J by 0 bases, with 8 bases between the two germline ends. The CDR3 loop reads CASSPLGVNTEAFF. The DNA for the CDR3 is TGTGCCAGCTCACCTTTAGGGGTGAACACTGAAGCTTTCTTT.

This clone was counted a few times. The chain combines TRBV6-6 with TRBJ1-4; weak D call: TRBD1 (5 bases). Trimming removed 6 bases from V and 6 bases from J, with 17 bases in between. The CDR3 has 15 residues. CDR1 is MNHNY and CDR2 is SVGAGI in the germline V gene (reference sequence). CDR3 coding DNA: TGTGCCAGCAGCCGAATTTGGGCCAGGGATGAAAAACTGTTTTTT. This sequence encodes CASSRIWARDEKLFF.